This T cell receptor (beta chain) comes out of a study of monozygotic twins with inflammatory bowel disease. Study-level results: Other individuals had fewer clonotypes in common with IBD patients than with healthy twins, especially with disease activity.

In regard to this clonotype: Its antigen is unknown.

For each CDR3 protein, TCRdb gives one entry from its re-call of the 5' RACE reads, without DNA. The sample has 300,000 to 400,000 distinct CDR3 sequences; the top ten hold around 2%. The CDR3 sequence is 14 residues long. Germline assignment: CDR1 SGHAT and CDR2 FQNNGV. The clonotype was recovered from a human donor with ulcerative colitis or Crohn's disease, or a healthy co-twin of an affected twin (not recorded which). The chain combines TRBV11-2 with TRBJ2-7; lacking DNA, the TRBD1 call made by TCRdb goes unchecked. The specimen was blood. This CDR3 is CASTRDRGVYEQYF. The full variable domain, in which reference TRBV11-2 and TRBJ2-7 provide the parts outside the CDR3, is EAGVAQSPRYKIIEKRQSVAFWCNPISGHATLYWYQQILGQGPKLLIQFQNNGVVDDSQLPKDRFSAERLKGVDSTLKIQPAKLEDSAVYLCASTRDRGVYEQYFGPGTRLTVT.